These T cell receptor beta chains were read from a single sample in a study of tumor-infiltrating lymphocytes in primary liver carcinoma. TCRdb called the multiplex PCR reads again in MiXCR, with one record for every CDR3 protein. The sample contains 150,000 to 200,000 distinct CDR3 sequences, 50% to 75% of which appear only once. Sequences were obtained from peripheral blood. The source of these receptors is a man aged 35-49 years with primary liver carcinoma and hepatitis B virus infection. The CDR3 runs from the conserved cysteine through the conserved F or W. Fields, in order: clone size, V gene, D gene, J gene, CDR3 protein, CDR3 DNA. The D gene is left open where the match is weak. Clone size is given for some rows only: seen once, a few or many times, or a class if the clone is expanded.

>many|TRBV11-2|TRBD2|TRBJ2-1
CASSPGLAVEQFF
TGTGCCAGCAGCCCCGGACTAGCTGTTGAGCAGTTCTTC
>.|TRBV29-1|TRBD2|TRBJ2-5
CSVTPGTSGDEETQHF
TGCAGCGTGACGCCAGGGACTAGCGGGGATGAAGAGACCCAGCACTTC
>.|TRBV6-5|.|TRBJ2-1
CASSYKGDEQFF
TGTGCCAGCAGTTATAAGGGGGATGAGCAGTTCTTC
>.|TRBV10-3|.|TRBJ1-2
CAISSGPNYGYTF
TGTGCCATCAGTTCGGGCCCTAACTATGGCTACACCTTC
>.|TRBV6-1|.|TRBJ2-1
CGSSEFRHRVDNEQFF
TGTGGCAGCAGTGAATTTAGACACCGGGTTGACAATGAGCAGTTCTTC
>once|TRBV7-3|TRBD2|TRBJ2-5
CASSSTGGQETQYF
TGTGCCAGCAGCTCGACGGGAGGCCAAGAGACCCAGTACTTC
>.|TRBV29-1|TRBD2|TRBJ2-7
CSVSVPGGFQYF
TGCAGCGTCAGCGTTCCGGGGGGGTTCCAGTACTTC
>few|TRBV5-4|.|TRBJ1-1
CASSLGGSQSWGTEAFF
TGTGCCAGCAGCTTGGGTGGTTCCCAGTCTTGGGGCACTGAAGCTTTCTTT
>once|TRBV11-2|.|TRBJ1-6
CASSPSTSYNSSIHF
TGTGCCAGCAGCCCTAGTACCTCCTATAATTCATCCATCCACTTT
>many|TRBV11-2|.|TRBJ2-2
CASTTANTGELFF
TGTGCCAGCACGACAGCGAACACCGGGGAGCTGTTTTTT
>.|TRBV5-1|.|TRBJ1-1
CASGWTADTEAFF
TGCGCCAGCGGCTGGACAGCAGACACTGAAGCTTTCTTT
>.|TRBV12-3/TRBV12-4|.|TRBJ2-3
CASSHRGRTSTDMQYF
TGTGCCAGCAGTCACCGAGGCCGGACATCAACAGATATGCAGTATTTT
>few|TRBV6-5|.|TRBJ2-4
CASPPPAEVFKNIQYF
TGTGCCAGCCCACCTCCTGCAGAAGTATTCAAAAACATTCAGTACTTC
>.|TRBV11-2|TRBD1|TRBJ2-1
CASSYRGPGHSDQFF
TGTGCCAGCAGCTACAGGGGGCCCGGTCACAGTGATCAGTTCTTC
>few|TRBV12-5|.|TRBJ2-3
CASGLGPDTQYF
TGTGCTAGTGGTTTGGGCCCAGATACGCAGTATTTT
>.|TRBV11-2|.|TRBJ2-5
CASSLAEGAVTQYF
TGTGCCAGCAGCTTAGCGGAGGGGGCAGTGACCCAGTACTTC
>many|TRBV11-2|.|TRBJ1-4
CASSSALLGGEKLFF
TGTGCCAGCAGCTCAGCCCTCCTCGGAGGTGAAAAACTGTTTTTT
>many|TRBV12-3/TRBV12-4|.|TRBJ1-1
CASSLFRDGNTEAFF
TGTGCCAGCAGTCTCTTCCGGGACGGGAACACTGAAGCTTTCTTT
>.|TRBV6-6|.|TRBJ2-7
CASLEDPLTYEQYF
TGTGCCAGCTTAGAGGACCCGCTGACCTACGAGCAGTACTTC
>.|TRBV28|TRBD1|TRBJ2-7
CASSPTIGTDFSYEQCF
TGTGCCAGCAGTCCTACGATCGGGACAGACTTCTCCTACGAGCAGTGCTTC
>once|TRBV11-1|.|TRBJ2-3
CAGSLPRESTDTQYF
TGTGCTGGCAGTTTGCCGAGGGAGAGCACAGATACGCAGTATTTT
>.|TRBV6-1|TRBD1|TRBJ2-5
CASTRLTGGQETQCF
TGTGCCAGCACGCGATTGACAGGGGGCCAAGAGACCCAGTGCTTC
>few|TRBV29-1|TRBD2|TRBJ2-7
CSVDRSSGSGEQYF
TGCAGCGTTGATCGCTCTAGCGGGAGTGGCGAGCAGTACTTC
>.|TRBV4-1|TRBD1|TRBJ2-1
CASSQDGRQGANEQFF
TGCGCCAGCAGCCAAGATGGCCGACAGGGGGCCAATGAGCAGTTCTTC
>many|TRBV11-2|.|TRBJ2-3
CASSPGPSTDTQYF
TGTGCCAGCAGCCCAGGACCAAGCACAGATACGCAGTATTTT
>.|TRBV9|.|TRBJ2-2
CASSVEIGSNTGELFF
TGTGCCAGCAGCGTAGAAATTGGCAGTAACACCGGGGAGCTGTTTTTT
>.|TRBV12-5|.|TRBJ2-4
CASGLPHLATGSF
TGTGCTAGTGGTTTGCCACACCTAGCCACAGGGAGCTTC
>.|TRBV28|.|TRBJ2-5
CASGRSGEETQYF
TGTGCCAGCGGCCGCAGCGGCGAAGAGACCCAGTACTTC
>few|TRBV10-1|.|TRBJ2-5
CATRQGETQYF
TGCGCCACCCGGCAAGGGGAGACCCAGTACTTC
>many|TRBV11-2|.|TRBJ2-7
CASSSGVGYEQYF
TGTGCCAGCAGCTCGGGGGTGGGTTACGAGCAGTACTTC
>many|TRBV4-1|.|TRBJ2-5
CASSQDIETQYF
TGCGCCAGCAGCCAAGATATTGAGACCCAGTACTTC
>many|TRBV11-2|.|TRBJ2-7
CASSPRGVRYEQYF
TGTGCCAGCAGCCCCCGAGGCGTACGATACGAGCAGTACTTC
>few|TRBV4-1|TRBD2|TRBJ2-4
CASSQGWGGSKNIQYF
TGCGCCAGCAGCCAAGGATGGGGGGGGAGCAAAAACATTCAGTATTTC
>once|TRBV5-4|TRBD1|TRBJ2-3
CTSSLDRVTDTQYF
TGTACCAGCAGCTTGGACAGGGTCACGGATACGCAGTATTTT
>.|TRBV14|TRBD2|TRBJ2-7
CASSLGLAGTTGQYF
TGTGCCAGCAGCCTCGGACTAGCGGGAACAACAGGGCAGTACTTC
>many|TRBV4-1|.|TRBJ1-1
CASSQETREEAFF
TGCGCCAGCAGCCAAGAAACGCGGGAAGAAGCTTTCTTT
>once|TRBV5-1|.|TRBJ2-2
CASSPRAVYTGELFF
TGCGCCAGCAGTCCCAGGGCAGTCTACACCGGGGAGCTGTTTTTT
>.|TRBV28|TRBD1|TRBJ1-5
CASRVTRGLRSNQPQHF
TGTGCCAGCCGCGTCACAAGGGGGCTAAGAAGCAATCAGCCCCAGCATTTT
>.|TRBV11-2|.|TRBJ1-1
CASNLGPNTEAFF
TGTGCCAGCAACCTAGGGCCGAACACTGAAGCTTTCTTC
>.|TRBV4-1|TRBD1|TRBJ1-3
CASSQSFRDSGNTIYF
TGCGCCAGCAGCCAAAGCTTCCGGGACAGCGGGAACACCATATATTTT